This TCR beta chain was sequenced during a study of blood T cell repertoires in COVID-19. For the study at large: The United States, Italy and Spain supplied acute and convalescent COVID-19 samples.

Authors' analysis steps: Reference gene primer amplification gave nucleated cell count estimates. Produced via immunoSEQ multiplex PCR; TCRdb's table is partial and in-frame only. The V and J calls and the clone size are those of that table, but D and trimming were determined from the DNA. The profile shows 250,000 to 350,000 clones, approximately 89% of them singletons. Sequencing was carried out using peripheral blood. This clonotype originated in a woman between 50 and 59 years old who had recovered from COVID-19.

This chain's CDR3 is CASSYPSGGAYEQYF. DNA of the CDR3: TGTGCCAGCAGCTACCCCAGCGGGGGGGCCTACGAGCAGTACTTC. The chain recombines TRBV13 with TRBJ2-7; 10 bases fit TRBD2. The CDR3 spans 15 residues. V lost 4 bases and J lost 2; bases outside the gene matches: 5. CDR1 is PRHDT, CDR2 FYEKMQ, per germline (reference sequence).